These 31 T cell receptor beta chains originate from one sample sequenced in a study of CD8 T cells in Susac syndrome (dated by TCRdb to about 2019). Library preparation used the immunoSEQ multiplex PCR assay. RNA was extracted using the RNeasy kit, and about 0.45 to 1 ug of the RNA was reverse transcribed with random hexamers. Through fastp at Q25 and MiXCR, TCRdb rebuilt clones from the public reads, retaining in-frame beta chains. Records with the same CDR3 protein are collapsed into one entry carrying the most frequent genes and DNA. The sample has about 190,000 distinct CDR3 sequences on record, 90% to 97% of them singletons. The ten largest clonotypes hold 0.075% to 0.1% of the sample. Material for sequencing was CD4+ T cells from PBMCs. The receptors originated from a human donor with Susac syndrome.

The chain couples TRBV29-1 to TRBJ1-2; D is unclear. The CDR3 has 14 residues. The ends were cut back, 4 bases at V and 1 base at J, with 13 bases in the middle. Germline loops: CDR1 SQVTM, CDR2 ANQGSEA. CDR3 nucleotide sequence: TGCAGCGTTGCGGCAGCGGTGGATAACTATGGCTACACCTTC. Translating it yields CSVAAAVDNYGYTF.

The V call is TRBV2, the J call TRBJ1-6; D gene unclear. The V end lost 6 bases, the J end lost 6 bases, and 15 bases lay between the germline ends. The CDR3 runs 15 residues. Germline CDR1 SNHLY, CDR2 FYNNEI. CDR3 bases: TGTGCCAGCAGGGACTACCGGGCCCCTAATTCACCCCTCCACTTT. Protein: CASRDYRAPNSPLHF.

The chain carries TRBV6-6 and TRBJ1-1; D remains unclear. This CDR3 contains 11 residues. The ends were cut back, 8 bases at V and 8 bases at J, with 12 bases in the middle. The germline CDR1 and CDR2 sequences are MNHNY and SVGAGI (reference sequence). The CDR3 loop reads CASGRNGEAFF. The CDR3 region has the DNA TGTGCCAGCGGACGAAATGGGGAAGCTTTCTTT.

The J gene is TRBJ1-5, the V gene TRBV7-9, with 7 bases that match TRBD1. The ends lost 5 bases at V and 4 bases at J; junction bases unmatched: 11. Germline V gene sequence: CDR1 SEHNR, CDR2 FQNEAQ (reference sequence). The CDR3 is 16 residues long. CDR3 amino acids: CASSLTIGQENQPQHF. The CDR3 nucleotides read TGTGCCAGCAGCCTCACAATCGGACAGGAAAATCAGCCCCAGCATTTT.

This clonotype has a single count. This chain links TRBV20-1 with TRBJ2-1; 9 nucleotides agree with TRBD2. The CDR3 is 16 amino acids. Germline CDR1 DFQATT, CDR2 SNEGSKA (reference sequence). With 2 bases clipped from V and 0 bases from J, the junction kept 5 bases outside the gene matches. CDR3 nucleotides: TGCAGTGCTAGACCCGCGACTAGCGGCTCCTACAATGAGCAGTTCTTC. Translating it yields CSARPATSGSYNEQFF.

CDR3 amino acids: CAWSPLPSYEQYF. CDR3 DNA sequence: TGTGCCTGGAGTCCGCTTCCCTCGTACGAGCAGTACTTC. The V gene is TRBV30, the J gene TRBJ2-7; D gene ambiguous. V was pared by 2 bases and J by 4 bases, with 12 bases between. The CDR3 runs to 13 residues. CDR1 and CDR2 (germline): GTSNPN, SVGIG (reference sequence). Using reference TRBV30 and TRBJ2-7 for the parts outside the CDR3, the full variable domain is SQTIHQWPATLVQPVGSPLSLECTVEGTSNPNLYWYRQAAGRGLQLLFYSVGIGQISSEVPQNLSASRPQDRQFILSSKKLLLSDSGFYLCAWSPLPSYEQYFGPGTRLTVT.

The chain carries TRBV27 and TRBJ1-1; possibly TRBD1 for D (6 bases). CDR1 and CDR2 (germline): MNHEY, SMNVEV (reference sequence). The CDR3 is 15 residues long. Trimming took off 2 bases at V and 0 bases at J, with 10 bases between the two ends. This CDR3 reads CASSLRTALNTEAFF. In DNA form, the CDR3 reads TGTGCCAGCAGTTTAAGGACAGCCCTGAACACTGAAGCTTTCTTT.

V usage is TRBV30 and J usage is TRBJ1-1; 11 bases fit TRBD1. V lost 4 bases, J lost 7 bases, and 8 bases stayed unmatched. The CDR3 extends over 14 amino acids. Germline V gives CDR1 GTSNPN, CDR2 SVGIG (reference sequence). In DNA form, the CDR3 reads TGTGCCTGGACCACAGGACAGGGGGCCGTTGAAGCTTTCTTT. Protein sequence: CAWTTGQGAVEAFF.

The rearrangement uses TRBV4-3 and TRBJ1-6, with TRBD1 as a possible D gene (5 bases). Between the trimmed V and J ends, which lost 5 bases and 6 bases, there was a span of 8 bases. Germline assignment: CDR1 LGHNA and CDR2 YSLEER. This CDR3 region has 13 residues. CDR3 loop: CASSSRGNSPLHF. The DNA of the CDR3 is TGCGCCAGCAGCTCTAGGGGTAATTCACCCCTCCACTTT.

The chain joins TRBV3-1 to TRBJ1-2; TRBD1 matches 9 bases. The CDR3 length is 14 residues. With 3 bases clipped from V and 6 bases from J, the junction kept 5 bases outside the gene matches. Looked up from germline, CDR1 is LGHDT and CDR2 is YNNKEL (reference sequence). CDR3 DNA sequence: TGTGCCAGCAGCCACTCCGGACAGGGGAATGGCTACACCTTC. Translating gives CASSHSGQGNGYTF.

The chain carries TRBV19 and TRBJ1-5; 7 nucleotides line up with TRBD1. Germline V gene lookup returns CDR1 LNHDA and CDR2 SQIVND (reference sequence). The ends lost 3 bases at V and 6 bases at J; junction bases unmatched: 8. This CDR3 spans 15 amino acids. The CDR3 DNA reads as TGTGCCAGTAGTATGGATACCGGGACAGCTCAGCCCCAGCATTTT. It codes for CASSMDTGTAQPQHF.

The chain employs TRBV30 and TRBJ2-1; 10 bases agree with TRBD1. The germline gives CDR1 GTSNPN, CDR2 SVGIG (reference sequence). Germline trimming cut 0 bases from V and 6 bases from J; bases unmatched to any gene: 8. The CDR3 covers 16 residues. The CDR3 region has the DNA TGTGCCTGGAGTGTAACCCGAGGACAGGGGGGCAATGAGCAGTTCTTC. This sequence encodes CAWSVTRGQGGNEQFF.

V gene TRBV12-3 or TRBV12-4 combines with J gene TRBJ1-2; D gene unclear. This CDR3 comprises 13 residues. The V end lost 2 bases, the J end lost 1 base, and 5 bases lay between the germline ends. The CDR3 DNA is TGTGCCAGCAGTTTATGGATTAACTATGGCTACACCTTC. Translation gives CASSLWINYGYTF.

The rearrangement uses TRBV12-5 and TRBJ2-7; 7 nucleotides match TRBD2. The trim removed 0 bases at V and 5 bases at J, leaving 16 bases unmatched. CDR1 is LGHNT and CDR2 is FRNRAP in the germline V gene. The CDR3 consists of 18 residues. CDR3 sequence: CASGLVLSPGGFPHEQYF. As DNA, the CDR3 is TGTGCTAGTGGTTTGGTACTATCACCGGGGGGATTCCCCCACGAGCAGTACTTC.

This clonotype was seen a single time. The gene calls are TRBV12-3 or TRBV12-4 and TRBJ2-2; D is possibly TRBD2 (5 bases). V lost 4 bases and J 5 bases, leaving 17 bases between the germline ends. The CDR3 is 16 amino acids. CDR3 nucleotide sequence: TGTGCCAGCAGTTCCTTCACACCACCGGGGACCGGGGAGCTGTTTTTT. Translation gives CASSSFTPPGTGELFF.

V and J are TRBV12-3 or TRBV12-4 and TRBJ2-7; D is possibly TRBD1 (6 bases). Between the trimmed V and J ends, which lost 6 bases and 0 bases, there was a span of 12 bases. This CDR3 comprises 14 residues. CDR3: CASRPTGNSYEQYF. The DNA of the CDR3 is TGTGCCAGCAGACCAACAGGGAACTCCTACGAGCAGTACTTC.

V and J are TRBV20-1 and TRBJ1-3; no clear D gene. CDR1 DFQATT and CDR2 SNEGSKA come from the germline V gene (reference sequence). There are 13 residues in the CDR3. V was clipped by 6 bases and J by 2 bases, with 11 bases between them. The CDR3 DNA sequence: TGCAGTGCGGATTTTGGGGCTGGAAACACCATATATTTT. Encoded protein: CSADFGAGNTIYF.

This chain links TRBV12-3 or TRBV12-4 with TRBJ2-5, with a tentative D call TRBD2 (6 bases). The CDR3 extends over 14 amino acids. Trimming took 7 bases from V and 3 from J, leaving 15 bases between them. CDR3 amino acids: CASTPGGIKETQYF. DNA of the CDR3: TGTGCCAGCACCCCTGGGGGGATCAAAGAGACCCAGTACTTC.

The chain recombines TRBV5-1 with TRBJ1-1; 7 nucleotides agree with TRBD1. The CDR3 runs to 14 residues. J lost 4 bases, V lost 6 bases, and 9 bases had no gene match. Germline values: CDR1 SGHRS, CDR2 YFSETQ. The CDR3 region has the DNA TGCGCCAGCACCTCCACAGGGGACGCCACTGAAGCTTTCTTT. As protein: CASTSTGDATEAFF.

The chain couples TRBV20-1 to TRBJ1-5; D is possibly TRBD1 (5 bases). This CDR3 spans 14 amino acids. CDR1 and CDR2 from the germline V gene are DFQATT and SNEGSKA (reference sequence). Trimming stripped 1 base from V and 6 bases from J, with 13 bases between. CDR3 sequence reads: CSARVAGIFQPQHF. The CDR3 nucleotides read TGCAGTGCTAGAGTGGCAGGGATTTTTCAGCCCCAGCATTTT.

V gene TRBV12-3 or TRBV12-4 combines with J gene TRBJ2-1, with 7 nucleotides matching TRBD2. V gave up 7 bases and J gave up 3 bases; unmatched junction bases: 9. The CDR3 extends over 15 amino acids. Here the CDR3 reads CASTGGGGGYNEQFF. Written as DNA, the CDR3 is TGTGCCAGCACCGGCGGCGGGGGAGGCTACAATGAGCAGTTCTTC.

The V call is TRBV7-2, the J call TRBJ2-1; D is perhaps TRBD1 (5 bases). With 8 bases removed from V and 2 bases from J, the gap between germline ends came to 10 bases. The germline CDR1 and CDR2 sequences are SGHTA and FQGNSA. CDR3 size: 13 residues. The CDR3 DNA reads TGTGCCAGCCAGGGTGTTCCCTACAATGAGCAGTTCTTC. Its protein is CASQGVPYNEQFF.

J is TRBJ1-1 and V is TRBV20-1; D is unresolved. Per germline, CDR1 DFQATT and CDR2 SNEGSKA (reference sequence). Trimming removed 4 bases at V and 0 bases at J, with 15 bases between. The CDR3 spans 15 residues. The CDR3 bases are TGCAGTGCTATCGGGTTAGGCAGGATGAACACTGAAGCTTTCTTT. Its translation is CSAIGLGRMNTEAFF.

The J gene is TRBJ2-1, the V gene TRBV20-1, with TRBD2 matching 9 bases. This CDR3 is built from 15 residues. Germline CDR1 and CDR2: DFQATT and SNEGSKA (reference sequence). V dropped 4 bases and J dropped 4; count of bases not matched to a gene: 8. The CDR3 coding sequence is TGCAGTGCTACCAGCGGCGGGGGGGGTTACAATGAGCAGTTCTTC. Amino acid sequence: CSATSGGGGYNEQFF.

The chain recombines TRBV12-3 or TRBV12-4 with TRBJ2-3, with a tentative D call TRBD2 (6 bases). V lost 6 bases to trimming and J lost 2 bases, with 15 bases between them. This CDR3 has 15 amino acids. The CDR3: CASSRPSGDTDTQYF. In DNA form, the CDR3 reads TGTGCCAGCAGCCGACCCTCGGGGGACACAGATACGCAGTATTTT.

The DNA for the CDR3 is TGTGCCAGCAGCCCGTCGGGGGGCTACACCTTC. Residues: CASSPSGGYTF. The chain has TRBV12-3 or TRBV12-4 and TRBJ1-2; D unresolved. The CDR3 has 11 amino acids. Trimming removed 6 bases at V and 8 bases at J, with 10 bases between.

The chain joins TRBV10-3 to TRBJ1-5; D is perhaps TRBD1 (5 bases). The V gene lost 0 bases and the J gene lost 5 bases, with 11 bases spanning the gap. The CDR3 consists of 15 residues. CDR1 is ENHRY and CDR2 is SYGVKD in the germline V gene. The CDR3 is CAISESISGYQPQHF. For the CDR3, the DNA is TGTGCCATCAGTGAGTCGATTTCAGGGTATCAGCCCCAGCATTTT.

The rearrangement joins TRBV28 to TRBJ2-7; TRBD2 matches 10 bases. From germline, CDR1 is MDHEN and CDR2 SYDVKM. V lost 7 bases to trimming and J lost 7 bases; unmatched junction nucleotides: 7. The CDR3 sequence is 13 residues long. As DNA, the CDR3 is TGTGCCAGCACCCCAGCGGGGGGGGCTGAGCAGTACTTC. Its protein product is CASTPAGGAEQYF. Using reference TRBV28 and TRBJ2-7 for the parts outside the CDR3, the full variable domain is DVKVTQSSRYLVKRTGEKVFLECVQDMDHENMFWYRQDPGLGLRLIYFSYDVKMKEKGDIPEGYSVSREKKERFSLILESASTNQTSMYLCASTPAGGAEQYFGPGTRLTVT.

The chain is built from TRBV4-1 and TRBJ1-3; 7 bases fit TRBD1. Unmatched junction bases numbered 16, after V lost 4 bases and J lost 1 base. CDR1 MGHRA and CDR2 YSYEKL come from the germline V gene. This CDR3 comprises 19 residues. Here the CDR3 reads CASSREELGRGVSGNTIYF. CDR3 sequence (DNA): TGCGCCAGCAGCCGAGAAGAACTAGGCAGGGGGGTTTCTGGAAACACCATATATTTT.

CDR3 sequence reads: CASSLNDDIQYF. The CDR3 DNA sequence: TGTGCCAGCAGTCTGAACGACGACATTCAGTACTTC. This chain joins TRBV28 and TRBJ2-4; D not certain. V was clipped by 5 bases and J by 8 bases, with 10 bases between them. In germline, CDR1 is MDHEN, CDR2 SYDVKM. There are 12 residues in the CDR3.

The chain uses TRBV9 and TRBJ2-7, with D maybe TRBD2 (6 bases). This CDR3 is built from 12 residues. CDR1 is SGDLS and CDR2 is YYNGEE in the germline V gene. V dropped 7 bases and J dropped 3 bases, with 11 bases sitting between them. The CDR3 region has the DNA TGTGCCAGCGGGACTTCCAACTACGAGCAGTACTTC. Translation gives CASGTSNYEQYF. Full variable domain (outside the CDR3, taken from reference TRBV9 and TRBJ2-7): DSGVTQTPKHLITATGQRVTLRCSPRSGDLSVYWYQQSLDQGLQFLIQYYNGEERAKGNILERFSAQQFPDLHSELNLSSLELGDSALYFCASGTSNYEQYFGPGTRLTVT.